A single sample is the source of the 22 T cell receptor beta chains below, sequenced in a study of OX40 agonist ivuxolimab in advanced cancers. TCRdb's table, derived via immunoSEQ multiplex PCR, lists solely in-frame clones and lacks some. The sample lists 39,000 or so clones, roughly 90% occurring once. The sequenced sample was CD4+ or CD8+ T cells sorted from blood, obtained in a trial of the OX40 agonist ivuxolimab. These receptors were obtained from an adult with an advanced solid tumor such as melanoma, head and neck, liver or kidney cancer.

This CDR3 is CASSARDGSYEQYF. The CDR3 DNA reads as TGTGCCAGCAGCGCTCGGGACGGCTCCTACGAGCAGTACTTC. This rearrangement joins TRBV9 to TRBJ2-7; either TRBD1 or TRBD2 may fit D (5 bases each). CDR1 is SGDLS, CDR2 YYNGEE, per germline. CDR3 length: 14 amino acids. Trimming removed 3 bases from V and 0 bases from J, with 10 bases in between.

This CDR3 reads CASSVDRGNIQYF. CDR3 DNA: TGTGCCAGCAGCGTGGACAGGGGGAACATTCAGTACTTC. The genes are TRBV5-8 and TRBJ2-4, with TRBD1 identical over 10 bases. Trimming cost V 4 bases and J 7 bases; bases outside gene matches: 2. Germline V CDR1 and CDR2: SGHTS, YDEGEE. This CDR3 spans 13 amino acids.

CDR3 bases: TGTGCTTCCGGGACAGGACATGAAAAACTGTTTTTT. Translating gives CASGTGHEKLFF. The gene calls are TRBV11-3 and TRBJ1-4; 8 nucleotides match TRBD1. This CDR3 is built from 12 residues. Germline CDR1 is SGHNT and CDR2 is YENEEA.

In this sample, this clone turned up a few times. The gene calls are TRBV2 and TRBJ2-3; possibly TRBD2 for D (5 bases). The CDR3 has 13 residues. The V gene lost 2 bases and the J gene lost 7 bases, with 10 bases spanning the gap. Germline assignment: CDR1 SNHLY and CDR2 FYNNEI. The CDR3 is CASSESGWHTQYF. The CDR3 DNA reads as TGTGCCAGCAGTGAATCGGGGTGGCATACGCAGTATTTT.

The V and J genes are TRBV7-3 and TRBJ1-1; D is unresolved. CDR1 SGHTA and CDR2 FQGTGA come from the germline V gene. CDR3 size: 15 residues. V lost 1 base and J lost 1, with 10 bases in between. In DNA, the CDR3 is TGTGCCAGCAGCTTAATGGCAGGATCGAACACTGAAGCTTTCTTT. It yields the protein CASSLMAGSNTEAFF.

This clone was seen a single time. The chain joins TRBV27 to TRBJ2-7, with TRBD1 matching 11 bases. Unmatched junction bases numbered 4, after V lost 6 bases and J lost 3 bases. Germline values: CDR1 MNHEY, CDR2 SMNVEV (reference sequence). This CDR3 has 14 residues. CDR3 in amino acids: CASRPGTGGYEQYF. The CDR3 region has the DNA TGTGCCAGCAGACCCGGGACAGGGGGCTACGAGCAGTACTTC.

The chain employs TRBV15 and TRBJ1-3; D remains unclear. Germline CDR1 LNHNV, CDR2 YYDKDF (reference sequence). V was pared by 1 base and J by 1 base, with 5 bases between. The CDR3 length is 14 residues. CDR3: CATSRGDSGNTIYF. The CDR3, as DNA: TGTGCCACCAGCAGAGGCGATTCTGGAAACACCATATATTTT.

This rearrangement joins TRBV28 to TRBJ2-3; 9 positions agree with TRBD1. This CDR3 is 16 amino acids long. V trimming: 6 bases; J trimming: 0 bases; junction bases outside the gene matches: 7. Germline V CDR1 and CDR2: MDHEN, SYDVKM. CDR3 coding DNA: TGTGCCAGCAGCCTTACGACAGGGGGGAGCACAGATACGCAGTATTTT. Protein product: CASSLTTGGSTDTQYF.

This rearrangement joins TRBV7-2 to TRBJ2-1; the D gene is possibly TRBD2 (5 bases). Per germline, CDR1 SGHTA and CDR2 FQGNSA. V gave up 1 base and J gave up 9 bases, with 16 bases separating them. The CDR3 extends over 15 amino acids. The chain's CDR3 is CASSLGHLGSLEQFF. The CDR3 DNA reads TGTGCCAGCAGCTTAGGCCATCTAGGGAGTCTTGAGCAGTTCTTC.

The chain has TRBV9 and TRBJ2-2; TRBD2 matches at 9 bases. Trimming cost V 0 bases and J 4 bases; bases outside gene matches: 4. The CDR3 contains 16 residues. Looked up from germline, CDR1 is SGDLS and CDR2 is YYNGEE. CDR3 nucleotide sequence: TGTGCCAGCAGCGTAGGGAGCGGGGGGATCACCGGGGAGCTGTTTTTT. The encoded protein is CASSVGSGGITGELFF. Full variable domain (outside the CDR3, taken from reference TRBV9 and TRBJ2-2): DSGVTQTPKHLITATGQRVTLRCSPRSGDLSVYWYQQSLDQGLQFLIQYYNGEERAKGNILERFSAQQFPDLHSELNLSSLELGDSALYFCASSVGSGGITGELFFGEGSRLTVL.

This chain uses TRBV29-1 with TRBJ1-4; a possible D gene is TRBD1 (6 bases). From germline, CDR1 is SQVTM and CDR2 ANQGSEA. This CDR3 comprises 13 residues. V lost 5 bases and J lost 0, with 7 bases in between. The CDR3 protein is CSVQGTTNEKLFF. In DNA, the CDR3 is TGCAGCGTTCAGGGGACAACTAATGAAAAACTGTTTTTT.

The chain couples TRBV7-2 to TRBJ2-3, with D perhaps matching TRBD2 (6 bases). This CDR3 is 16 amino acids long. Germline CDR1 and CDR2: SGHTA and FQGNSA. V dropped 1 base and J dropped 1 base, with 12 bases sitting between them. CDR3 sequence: CASSLVGDSRTDTQYF. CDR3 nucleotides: TGTGCCAGCAGCTTAGTCGGGGACTCCCGCACAGATACGCAGTATTTT.

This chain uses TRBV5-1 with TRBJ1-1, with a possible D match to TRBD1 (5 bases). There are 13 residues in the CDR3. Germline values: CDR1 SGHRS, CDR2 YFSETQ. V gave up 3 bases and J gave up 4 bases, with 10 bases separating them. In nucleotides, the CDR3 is TGCGCCAGCAGCTCAGGGATGGGCACTGAAGCTTTCTTT. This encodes CASSSGMGTEAFF.

In DNA, the CDR3 is TGTGCCTGGAGTGTCTCCCTAGCCAAAAACATTCAGTACTTC. This translates into CAWSVSLAKNIQYF. This sequence joins TRBV30 and TRBJ2-4; no reliable D call. V lost 0 bases to trimming and J lost 0 bases, with 6 bases between them. This CDR3 comprises 14 residues. In germline, CDR1 is GTSNPN, CDR2 SVGIG (reference sequence).

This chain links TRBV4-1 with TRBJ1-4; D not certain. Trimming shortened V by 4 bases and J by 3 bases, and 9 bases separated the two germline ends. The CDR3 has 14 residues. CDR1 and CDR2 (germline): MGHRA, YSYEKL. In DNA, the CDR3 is TGCGCCAGCAGCCTGGGAGCATCTAATGAAAAACTGTTTTTT. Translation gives CASSLGASNEKLFF.

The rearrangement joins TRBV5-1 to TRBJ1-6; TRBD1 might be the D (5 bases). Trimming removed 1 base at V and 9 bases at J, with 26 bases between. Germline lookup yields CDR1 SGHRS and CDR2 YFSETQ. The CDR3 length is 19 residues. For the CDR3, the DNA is TGCGCCAGCAGCTTGAGCGCAGGGCGAGCTTACGGAGATAGTTCACCCCTCCACTTT. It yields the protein CASSLSAGRAYGDSSPLHF.

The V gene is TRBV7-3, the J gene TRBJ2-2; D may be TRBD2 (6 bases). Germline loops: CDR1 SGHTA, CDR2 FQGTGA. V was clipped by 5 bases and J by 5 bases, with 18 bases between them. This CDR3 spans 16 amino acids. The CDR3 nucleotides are TGTGCCAGCAGCGGAAGGGTGGGGGGAGATACCGGGGAGCTGTTTTTT. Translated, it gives CASSGRVGGDTGELFF.

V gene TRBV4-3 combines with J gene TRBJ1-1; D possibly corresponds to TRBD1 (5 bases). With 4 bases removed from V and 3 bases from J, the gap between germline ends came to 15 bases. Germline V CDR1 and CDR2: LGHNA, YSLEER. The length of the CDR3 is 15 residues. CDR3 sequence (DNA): TGCGCCAGCAGCCGAGGGACGGCAGAAGACACTGAAGCTTTCTTT. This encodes CASSRGTAEDTEAFF.

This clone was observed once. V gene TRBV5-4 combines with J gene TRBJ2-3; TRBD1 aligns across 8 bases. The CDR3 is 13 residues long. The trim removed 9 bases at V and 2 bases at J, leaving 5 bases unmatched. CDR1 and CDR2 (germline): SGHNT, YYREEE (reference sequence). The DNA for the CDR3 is TGTGCCATCTCGCAGGGGGCCACAGATACGCAGTATTTT. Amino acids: CAISQGATDTQYF.

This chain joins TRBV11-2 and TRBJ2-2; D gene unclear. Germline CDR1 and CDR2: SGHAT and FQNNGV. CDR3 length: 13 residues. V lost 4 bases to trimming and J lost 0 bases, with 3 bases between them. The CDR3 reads CASSSTNTGELFF. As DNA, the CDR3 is TGTGCCAGCAGCTCAACGAACACCGGGGAGCTGTTTTTT.

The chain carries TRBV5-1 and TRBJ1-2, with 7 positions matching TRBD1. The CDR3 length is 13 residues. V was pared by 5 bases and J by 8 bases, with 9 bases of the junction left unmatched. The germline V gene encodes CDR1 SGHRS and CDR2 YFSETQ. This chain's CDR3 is CASRTDTGDGYTF. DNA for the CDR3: TGCGCCAGCAGAACAGATACAGGGGACGGCTACACCTTC.

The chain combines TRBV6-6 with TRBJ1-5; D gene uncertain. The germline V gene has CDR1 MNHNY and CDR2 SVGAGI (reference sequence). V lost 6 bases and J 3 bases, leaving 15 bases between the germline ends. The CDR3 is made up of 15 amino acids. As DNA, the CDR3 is TGTGCCAGCAGCATCTATCGGAGTGACAATCAGCCCCAGCATTTT. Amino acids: CASSIYRSDNQPQHF.